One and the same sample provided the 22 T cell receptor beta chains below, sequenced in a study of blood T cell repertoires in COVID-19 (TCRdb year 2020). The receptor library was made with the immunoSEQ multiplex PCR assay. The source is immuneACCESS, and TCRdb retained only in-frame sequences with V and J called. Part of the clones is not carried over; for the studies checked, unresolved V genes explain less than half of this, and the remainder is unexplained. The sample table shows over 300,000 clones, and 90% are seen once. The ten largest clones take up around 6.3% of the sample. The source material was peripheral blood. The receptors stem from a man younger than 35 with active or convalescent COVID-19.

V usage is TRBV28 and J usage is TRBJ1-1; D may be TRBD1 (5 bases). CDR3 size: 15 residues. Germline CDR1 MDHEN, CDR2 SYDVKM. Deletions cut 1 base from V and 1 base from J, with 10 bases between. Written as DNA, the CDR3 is TGTGCCAGCAGTTTATTTGGGGGGGGGAACACTGAAGCTTTCTTT. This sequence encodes CASSLFGGGNTEAFF. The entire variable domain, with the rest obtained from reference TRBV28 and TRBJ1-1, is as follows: DVKVTQSSRYLVKRTGEKVFLECVQDMDHENMFWYRQDPGLGLRLIYFSYDVKMKEKGDIPEGYSVSREKKERFSLILESASTNQTSMYLCASSLFGGGNTEAFFGQGTRLTVV.

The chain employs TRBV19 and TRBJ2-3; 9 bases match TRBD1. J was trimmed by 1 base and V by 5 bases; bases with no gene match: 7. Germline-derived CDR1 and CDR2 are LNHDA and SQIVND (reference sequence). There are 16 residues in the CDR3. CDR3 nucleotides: TGTGCCAGTAGTCTCCGACAGGGGGTGGGCACAGATACGCAGTATTTT. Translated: CASSLRQGVGTDTQYF.

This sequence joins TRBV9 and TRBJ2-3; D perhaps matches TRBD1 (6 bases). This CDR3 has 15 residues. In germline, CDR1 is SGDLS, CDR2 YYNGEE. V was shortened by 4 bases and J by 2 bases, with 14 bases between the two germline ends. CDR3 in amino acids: CASSTDRRSTDTQYF. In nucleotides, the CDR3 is TGTGCCAGCAGCACAGACAGGAGGTCCACAGATACGCAGTATTTT.

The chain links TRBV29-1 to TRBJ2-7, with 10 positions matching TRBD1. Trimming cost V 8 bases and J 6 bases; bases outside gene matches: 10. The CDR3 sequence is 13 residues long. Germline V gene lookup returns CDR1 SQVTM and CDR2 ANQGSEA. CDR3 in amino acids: CSTIRTGGGEQYF. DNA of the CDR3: TGCAGCACTATAAGGACAGGGGGAGGCGAGCAGTACTTC.

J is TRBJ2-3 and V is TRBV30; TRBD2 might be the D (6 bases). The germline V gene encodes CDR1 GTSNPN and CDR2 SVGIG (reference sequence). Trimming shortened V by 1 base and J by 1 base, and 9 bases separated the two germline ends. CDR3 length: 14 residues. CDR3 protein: CAWSAGVGTDTQYF. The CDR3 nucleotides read TGTGCCTGGAGTGCGGGGGTCGGCACAGATACGCAGTATTTT.

CDR3 sequence: CASSPKDRGGEKLFF. The DNA for the CDR3 is TGTGCCAGCTCACCAAAGGACAGGGGTGGGGAAAAACTGTTTTTT. This chain joins TRBV18 and TRBJ1-4, with 9 bases aligning to TRBD1. This CDR3 has 15 residues. With 2 bases clipped from V and 8 bases from J, the junction kept 6 bases outside the gene matches. Germline V gene data show CDR1 as KGHSH and CDR2 as LQKENI. Based on the CDR3 plus reference TRBV18 and TRBJ1-4, the full variable domain is NAGVMQNPRHLVRRRGQEARLRCSPMKGHSHVYWYRQLPEEGLKFMVYLQKENIIDESGMPKERFSAEFPKEGPSILRIQQVVRGDSAAYFCASSPKDRGGEKLFFGSGTQLSVL.

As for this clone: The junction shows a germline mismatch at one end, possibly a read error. The CDR3 region has the DNA TGCGCCAGCAGCTTGGCGAGGGGGCAGGGCTCTGGGGCCAACGTGCTGACTTTC. Translated: CASSLARGQGSGANVLTF. The chain uses TRBV5-1 and TRBJ2-6; 7 nucleotides agree with TRBD1. Germline loops: CDR1 SGHRS, CDR2 YFSETQ. The CDR3 runs to 18 residues.

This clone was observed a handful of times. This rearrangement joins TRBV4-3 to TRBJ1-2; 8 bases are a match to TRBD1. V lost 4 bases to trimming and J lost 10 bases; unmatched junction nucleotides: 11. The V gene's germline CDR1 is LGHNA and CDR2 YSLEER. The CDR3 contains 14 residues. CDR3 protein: CASSPEGTGLDYTF. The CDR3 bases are TGCGCCAGCAGCCCAGAAGGGACAGGTCTTGACTACACCTTC.

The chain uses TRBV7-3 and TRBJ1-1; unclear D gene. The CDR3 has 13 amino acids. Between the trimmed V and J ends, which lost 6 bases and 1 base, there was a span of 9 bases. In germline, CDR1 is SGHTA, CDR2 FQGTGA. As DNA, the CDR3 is TGTGCCAGCAGTAAATCGGGGAACACTGAAGCTTTCTTT. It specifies CASSKSGNTEAFF.

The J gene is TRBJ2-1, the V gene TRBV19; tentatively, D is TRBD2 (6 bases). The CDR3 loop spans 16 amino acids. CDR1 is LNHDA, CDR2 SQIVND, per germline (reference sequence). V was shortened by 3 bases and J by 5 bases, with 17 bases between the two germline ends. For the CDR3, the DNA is TGTGCCAGTAGTATCTCGGGCGGGGAAGGGAACAATGAGCAGTTCTTC. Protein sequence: CASSISGGEGNNEQFF. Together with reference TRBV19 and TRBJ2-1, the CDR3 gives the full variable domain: DGGITQSPKYLFRKEGQNVTLSCEQNLNHDAMYWYRQDPGQGLRLIYYSQIVNDFQKGDIAEGYSVSREKKESFPLTVTSAQKNPTAFYLCASSISGGEGNNEQFFGPGTRLTVL.

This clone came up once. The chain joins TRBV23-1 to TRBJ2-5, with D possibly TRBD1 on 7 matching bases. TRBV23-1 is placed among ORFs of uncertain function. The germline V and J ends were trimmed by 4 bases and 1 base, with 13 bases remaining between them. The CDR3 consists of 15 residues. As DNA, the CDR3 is TGCGCCAGCAGTCCGCAGGGGGGCTGCCAAGAGACCCAGTACTTC. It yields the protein CASSPQGGCQETQYF.

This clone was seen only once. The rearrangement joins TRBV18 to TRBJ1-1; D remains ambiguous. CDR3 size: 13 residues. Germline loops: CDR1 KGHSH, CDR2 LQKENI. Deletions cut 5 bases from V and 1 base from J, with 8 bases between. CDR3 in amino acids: CASSIGENTEAFF. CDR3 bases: TGTGCCAGCTCAATCGGGGAGAACACTGAAGCTTTCTTT.

The CDR3 coding sequence is TGTGCCATCAGTGAGTCGGCCGGGGGAAGTCAGCCCCAGCATTTT. Protein: CAISESAGGSQPQHF. The V gene is TRBV10-3, the J gene TRBJ1-5; weak D call: TRBD1 (5 bases). Germline V gene data show CDR1 as ENHRY and CDR2 as SYGVKD. Trimming took off 0 bases at V and 6 bases at J, with 12 bases between the two ends. The CDR3 spans 15 residues.

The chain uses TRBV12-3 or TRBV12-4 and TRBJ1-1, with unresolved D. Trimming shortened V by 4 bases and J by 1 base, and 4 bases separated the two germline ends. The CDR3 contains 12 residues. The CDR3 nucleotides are TGTGCCAGCAGTTCGCGGAACACTGAAGCTTTCTTT. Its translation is CASSSRNTEAFF.

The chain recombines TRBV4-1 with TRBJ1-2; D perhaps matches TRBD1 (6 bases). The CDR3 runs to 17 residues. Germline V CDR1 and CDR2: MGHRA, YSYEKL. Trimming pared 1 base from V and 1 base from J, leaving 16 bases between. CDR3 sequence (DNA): TGCGCCAGCAGCCAAGTAGGAATAGGACAGAGTAACTATGGCTACACCTTC. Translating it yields CASSQVGIGQSNYGYTF.

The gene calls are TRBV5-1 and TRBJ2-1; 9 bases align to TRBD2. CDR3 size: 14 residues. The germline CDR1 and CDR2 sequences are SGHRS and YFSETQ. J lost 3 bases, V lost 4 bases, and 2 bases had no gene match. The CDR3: CASSLSGGYNEQFF. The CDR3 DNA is TGCGCCAGCAGCCTTAGCGGGGGCTACAATGAGCAGTTCTTC.

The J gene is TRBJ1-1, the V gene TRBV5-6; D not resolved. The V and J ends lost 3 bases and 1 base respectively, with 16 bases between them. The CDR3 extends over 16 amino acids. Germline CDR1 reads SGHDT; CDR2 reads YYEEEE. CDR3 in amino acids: CASSSQPSYGNTEAFF. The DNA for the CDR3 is TGTGCCAGCAGCTCACAGCCATCTTATGGGAACACTGAAGCTTTCTTT.

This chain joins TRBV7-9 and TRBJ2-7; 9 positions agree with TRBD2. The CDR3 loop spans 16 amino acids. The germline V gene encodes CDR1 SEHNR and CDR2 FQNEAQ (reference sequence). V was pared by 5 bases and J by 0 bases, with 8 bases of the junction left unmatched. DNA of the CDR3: TGTGCCAGCAGCCAACTTAGCGGGGGTTCCTCCTACGAGCAGTACTTC. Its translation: CASSQLSGGSSYEQYF.

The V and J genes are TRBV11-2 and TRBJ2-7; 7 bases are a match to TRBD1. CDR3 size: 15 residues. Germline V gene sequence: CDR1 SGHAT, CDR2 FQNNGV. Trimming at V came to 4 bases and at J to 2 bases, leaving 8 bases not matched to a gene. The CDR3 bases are TGTGCCAGCAGCTCCCTGACAGGGAAGACCTACGAGCAGTACTTC. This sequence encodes CASSSLTGKTYEQYF.

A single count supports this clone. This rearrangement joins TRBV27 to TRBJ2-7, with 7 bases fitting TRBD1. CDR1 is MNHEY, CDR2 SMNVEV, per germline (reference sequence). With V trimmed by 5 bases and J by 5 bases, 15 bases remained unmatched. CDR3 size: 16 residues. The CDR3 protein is CASSIIKQGSLHEQYF. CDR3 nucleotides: TGTGCCAGCAGTATTATAAAACAGGGGAGCCTCCACGAGCAGTACTTC.

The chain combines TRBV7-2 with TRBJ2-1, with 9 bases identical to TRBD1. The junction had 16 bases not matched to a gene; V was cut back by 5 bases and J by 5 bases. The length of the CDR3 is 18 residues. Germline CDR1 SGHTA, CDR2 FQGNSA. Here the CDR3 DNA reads TGTGCCAGCAGCCCTCTGCCCGGGACAGGGCCGAGGGACAATGAGCAGTTCTTC. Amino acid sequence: CASSPLPGTGPRDNEQFF.

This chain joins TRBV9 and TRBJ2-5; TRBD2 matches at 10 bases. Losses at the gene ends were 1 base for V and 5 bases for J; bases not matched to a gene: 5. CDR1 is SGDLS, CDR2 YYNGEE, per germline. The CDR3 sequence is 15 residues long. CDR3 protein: CASSVWASGSETQYF. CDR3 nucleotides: TGTGCCAGCAGCGTATGGGCTAGCGGGAGCGAGACCCAGTACTTC. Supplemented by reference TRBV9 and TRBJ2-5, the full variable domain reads DSGVTQTPKHLITATGQRVTLRCSPRSGDLSVYWYQQSLDQGLQFLIQYYNGEERAKGNILERFSAQQFPDLHSELNLSSLELGDSALYFCASSVWASGSETQYFGPGTRLLVL.